Here is one T cell receptor (beta chain) with its context. The antigen is not known. The CDR3 is 18 amino acids. Per germline, CDR1 MNHEY and CDR2 SMNVEV (reference sequence). V was pared by 8 bases and J by 4 bases, with 18 bases of the junction left unmatched. This record comes from a study of cytomegalovirus exposure and HLA in healthy donors. The table came from immunoSEQ multiplex PCR; TCRdb's copy has only in-frame clones and leaves some out. The table shows 110,000 to 150,000 clones, with roughly 89% occurring only once. Notes on the study in general: In the roughly 130 validation repertoires, a later analysis found that first-cohort TCR clusters tended to co-occur.

This rearrangement joins TRBV27 to TRBJ2-3; 10 bases map to TRBD1. This TCR came from a woman aged 18-29 years in good health and CMV-seropositive. The sequenced sample was PBMCs. CDR3 loop: CASLPTGGRGGHADTQYF. CDR3 sequence (DNA): TGTGCCAGCCTTCCGACAGGGGGCAGAGGGGGACACGCAGATACGCAGTATTTT.